The present T cell receptor (beta chain) was sequenced within a study of cytomegalovirus exposure and HLA in healthy donors. The study, taken as a whole, reports: A later analysis showed HLA-associated TCR beta chains outstripping equally common others in clonal expansion. While the bulk of TCR sequences proved rare, some public TCRs turned up in many donors.

Notes on this clone: Its antigen is undetermined.

The PCR ran on 60 Vbeta and 13 Jbeta primers. Generated by immunoSEQ multiplex PCR, the TCRdb table keeps only in-frame clones and is missing some. The profile shows under 150,000 clones, 83% of them singletons. Though probably carrying unrecorded immune exposures, donors were nominally healthy at sampling. Per the germline V gene, CDR1 is LNHDA and CDR2 is SQIVND (reference sequence). The CDR3 is made up of 18 amino acids. Trimming removed 3 bases at V and 0 bases at J, with 15 bases between. This receptor was obtained from a man in his forties or fifties in good health and CMV-seronegative. The J gene is TRBJ2-6, the V gene TRBV19, with a possible D match to TRBD2 (5 bases). Sequences were obtained from PBMCs. The CDR3 protein is CASSMRAVLNSGANVLTF. For the CDR3, the DNA is TGTGCCAGTAGTATGAGGGCCGTATTAAACTCTGGGGCCAACGTCCTGACTTTC. Together with reference TRBV19 and TRBJ2-6, the CDR3 gives the full variable domain: DGGITQSPKYLFRKEGQNVTLSCEQNLNHDAMYWYRQDPGQGLRLIYYSQIVNDFQKGDIAEGYSVSREKKESFPLTVTSAQKNPTAFYLCASSMRAVLNSGANVLTFGAGSRLTVL.